By frequency in the sample, the clone carrying this T cell receptor (beta chain) is medium-sized. Data came from immunoSEQ multiplex PCR; TCRdb stores just in-frame clones and leaves some out. The table shows about 2,600 clones, with 22% occurring only once. The length of the CDR3 is 16 residues. The germline CDR1 and CDR2 sequences are SGHNT and YENEEA. J lost 7 bases, V lost 5 bases, and 7 bases had no gene match. The data belong to a study of T cells in localized non-small cell lung cancer. The TCR originated in a man between 40 and 75 years old with stage II lung adenocarcinoma. The rearrangement links TRBV11-3 to TRBJ2-1; 14 bases map to TRBD2. This material consisted of lung tumor tissue, taken before any cancer treatment. The CDR3 bases are TGTGCCAGCAGCCCAGGGGGGACTAGCGGGAGAAATGAGCAGTTCTTC. This gives the protein CASSPGGTSGRNEQFF.